A single sample is the source of the 19 T cell receptor beta chains below, sequenced in a study of identifying expanded T cells in peripheral blood (dated by TCRdb to between 2018 and 2020). Libraries came from the immunoSEQ multiplex PCR assay. Imported from immuneACCESS, the table was reduced by TCRdb to in-frame sequences with V and J called. These copies leave out some clones; in studies compared against another copy, an unresolved V gene accounts for under half, and the cause of the remainder is not known. Within this sample are 70,000 to 100,000 clones, with about 90% of them counted one time only. The ten biggest clones cover roughly 5.5% of the sample. Sequencing was done on a sample of blood. These TCRs come from a person aged 18 to 75 in good health.

V and J are TRBV7-2 and TRBJ1-2; D call uncertain. Germline loops: CDR1 SGHTA, CDR2 FQGNSA. The CDR3 runs to 14 residues. The V and J ends lost 4 bases and 8 bases respectively, with 17 bases between them. The CDR3 here is CASSSPETRKGYTF. The CDR3 nucleotides read TGTGCCAGCAGCTCCCCGGAGACCAGAAAGGGCTACACCTTC.

The chain links TRBV4-3 to TRBJ1-2; 7 bases agree with TRBD1. Germline loops: CDR1 LGHNA, CDR2 YSLEER. With V trimmed by 0 bases and J by 6 bases, 7 bases remained unmatched. CDR3 length: 15 residues. CDR3 bases: TGCGCCAGCAGCCAAGATGGAGACAGGGCGGATGGCTACACCTTC. Translating gives CASSQDGDRADGYTF.

The V and J genes are TRBV16 and TRBJ1-2; D unresolved. V was clipped by 3 bases and J by 5 bases, with 10 bases between them. Germline CDR1 KGHSY, CDR2 FQNENV. The CDR3 extends over 13 amino acids. As DNA, the CDR3 is TGTGCCAGCAGCCATGATCTCGGTTATGGCTACACCTTC. It yields the protein CASSHDLGYGYTF.

The rearrangement joins TRBV7-2 to TRBJ2-1; 10 bases line up with TRBD2. The length of the CDR3 is 15 residues. Germline V gene sequence: CDR1 SGHTA, CDR2 FQGNSA. J gave up 4 bases and V 5 bases, and 5 bases lay outside the gene matches. Written as DNA, the CDR3 is TGTGCCAGCAGCACGAGCGGGGGGGCTTACAATGAGCAGTTCTTC. Translating gives CASSTSGGAYNEQFF.

The chain couples TRBV5-4 to TRBJ1-2; maybe TRBD1 (5 bases). Between the trimmed V and J ends, which lost 7 bases and 3 bases, there was a span of 13 bases. The CDR3 is 13 amino acids. The germline gives CDR1 SGHNT, CDR2 YYREEE (reference sequence). The CDR3 coding sequence is TGTGCCAGCCGCGGGGGAAATGACTATGGCTACACCTTC. It translates to CASRGGNDYGYTF.

The chain couples TRBV2 to TRBJ2-7; D perhaps matches TRBD1 (6 bases). Germline CDR1 and CDR2: SNHLY and FYNNEI. This CDR3 is built from 16 residues. Trimming pared 3 bases from V and 3 bases from J, leaving 18 bases between. Here the CDR3 DNA reads TGTGCCAGCAGTGACCTCCCTACAGGGCGGAACTACGAGCAGTACTTC. The encoded protein is CASSDLPTGRNYEQYF.

The sample holds one count of this clone. The J gene is TRBJ2-7, the V gene TRBV4-1; 7 positions match TRBD1. From germline, CDR1 is MGHRA and CDR2 YSYEKL. The CDR3 covers 18 residues. Unmatched junction bases numbered 12, after V lost 1 base and J lost 0 bases. CDR3: CASSQAQQTGTLSYEQYF. The CDR3 nucleotides read TGCGCCAGCAGCCAAGCCCAACAGACAGGGACACTCTCCTACGAGCAGTACTTC.

The chain recombines TRBV15 with TRBJ1-4, with D tentatively TRBD1 (5 bases). Between the trimmed V and J ends, which lost 0 bases and 3 bases, there was a span of 11 bases. CDR3 size: 16 residues. The germline V gene has CDR1 LNHNV and CDR2 YYDKDF (reference sequence). CDR3 loop: CATSRDRTGANEKLFF. The CDR3 region has the DNA TGTGCCACCAGCAGAGATCGAACAGGAGCTAATGAAAAACTGTTTTTT.

The chain employs TRBV27 and TRBJ2-7; possible D gene TRBD1, 6 bases. Per the germline V gene, CDR1 is MNHEY and CDR2 is SMNVEV (reference sequence). Trimming took 6 bases from V and 2 from J, leaving 8 bases between them. This CDR3 has 12 amino acids. The CDR3 reads CASRGAAYEQYF. Written as DNA, the CDR3 is TGTGCCAGCAGGGGGGCGGCCTACGAGCAGTACTTC.

This sequence joins TRBV30 and TRBJ1-2; 8 nucleotides match TRBD1. Losses at the gene ends were 3 bases for V and 4 bases for J; bases not matched to a gene: 4. This CDR3 comprises 13 residues. Germline CDR1 and CDR2: GTSNPN and SVGIG (reference sequence). The CDR3 DNA sequence: TGTGCCTGGAGCCCACAGGGGGGCTATGGCTACACCTTC. Translating it yields CAWSPQGGYGYTF. The full variable domain, its missing parts supplied by reference TRBV30 and TRBJ1-2, is SQTIHQWPATLVQPVGSPLSLECTVEGTSNPNLYWYRQAAGRGLQLLFYSVGIGQISSEVPQNLSASRPQDRQFILSSKKLLLSDSGFYLCAWSPQGGYGYTFGSGTRLTVV.

The CDR3 reads CASSQTWTTGYEQYF. The DNA of the CDR3 is TGCGCCAGCAGCCAAACATGGACCACCGGCTACGAGCAGTACTTC. The chain carries TRBV4-3 and TRBJ2-7; D gene uncertain. Germline values: CDR1 LGHNA, CDR2 YSLEER. The germline V and J ends were trimmed by 2 bases and 3 bases, with 14 bases remaining between them. This CDR3 spans 15 amino acids.

The gene calls are TRBV6-6 and TRBJ1-1; D gene ambiguous. The CDR3 contains 14 residues. The V gene's germline CDR1 is MNHNY and CDR2 SVGAGI (reference sequence). With 7 bases removed from V and 0 bases from J, the gap between germline ends came to 12 bases. CDR3 in amino acids: CASTSQYMNTEAFF. The CDR3 nucleotides are TGTGCCAGCACCTCACAGTACATGAACACTGAAGCTTTCTTT.

V usage is TRBV6-5 and J usage is TRBJ1-2; a possible D gene is TRBD1 (5 bases). CDR1 is MNHEY and CDR2 is SVGAGI in the germline V gene. This CDR3 has 13 amino acids. Trimming removed 7 bases at V and 4 bases at J, with 13 bases between. The CDR3 spells CASTPRVGYGYTF. The CDR3 DNA follows: TGTGCCAGCACCCCCAGGGTAGGCTATGGCTACACCTTC.

The chain uses TRBV29-1 and TRBJ1-1; 10 bases match TRBD1. The length of the CDR3 is 15 residues. V lost 7 bases to trimming and J lost 4 bases; unmatched junction nucleotides: 12. Germline loops: CDR1 SQVTM, CDR2 ANQGSEA. The CDR3: CSAKGDRGLVTEAFF. CDR3 coding DNA: TGCAGCGCTAAAGGAGACAGGGGGCTGGTCACTGAAGCTTTCTTT.

This rearrangement joins TRBV6-5 to TRBJ2-1; D remains unclear. The CDR3 length is 15 residues. The V gene lost 0 bases and the J gene lost 6 bases, with 12 bases spanning the gap. CDR1 and CDR2 from the germline V gene are MNHEY and SVGAGI. DNA for the CDR3: TGTGCCAGCAGTTACTCGAGGCTTCACGGCAATGAGCAGTTCTTC. Its translation: CASSYSRLHGNEQFF.

This chain links TRBV7-9 with TRBJ1-2; 7 bases are a match to TRBD1. The germline V gene encodes CDR1 SEHNR and CDR2 FQNEAQ (reference sequence). The junction had 6 bases not matched to a gene; V was cut back by 0 bases and J by 8 bases. The CDR3 totals 14 residues. The CDR3: CASSLAEGAGGYTF. The CDR3 DNA reads as TGTGCCAGCAGCTTAGCAGAGGGGGCCGGCGGCTACACCTTC. Full variable domain (outside the CDR3, taken from reference TRBV7-9 and TRBJ1-2): DTGVSQNPRHKITKRGQNVTFRCDPISEHNRLYWYRQTLGQGPEFLTYFQNEAQLEKSRLLSDRFSAERPKGSFSTLEIQRTEQGDSAMYLCASSLAEGAGGYTFGSGTRLTVV.

This chain joins TRBV23-1 and TRBJ1-1, with 12 bases identical to TRBD1. TRBV23-1 is an ORF; its function is uncertain. The CDR3 is 15 amino acids. The junction had 6 bases not matched to a gene; V was cut back by 4 bases and J by 6 bases. The CDR3: CASSPPGTGGSEAFF. The CDR3 coding sequence is TGCGCCAGCAGTCCACCGGGGACAGGGGGCTCTGAAGCTTTCTTT.

This chain uses TRBV19 with TRBJ2-6; D remains unclear. The germline CDR1 and CDR2 sequences are LNHDA and SQIVND (reference sequence). The V end was cut by 2 bases, the J end by 3 bases, with 8 bases between. This CDR3 region has 15 residues. The CDR3: CASSILMVGANVLTF. Written as DNA, the CDR3 is TGTGCCAGTAGTATACTGATGGTTGGGGCCAACGTCCTGACTTTC.

The V gene is TRBV6-5, the J gene TRBJ1-2; D possibly corresponds to TRBD1 (6 bases). Germline lookup yields CDR1 MNHEY and CDR2 SVGAGI. The V end lost 0 bases, the J end lost 4 bases, and 9 bases lay between the germline ends. This CDR3 region has 14 residues. The CDR3 loop reads CASSYSGAGYGYTF. CDR3 nucleotides: TGTGCCAGCAGTTACTCGGGGGCTGGCTATGGCTACACCTTC.